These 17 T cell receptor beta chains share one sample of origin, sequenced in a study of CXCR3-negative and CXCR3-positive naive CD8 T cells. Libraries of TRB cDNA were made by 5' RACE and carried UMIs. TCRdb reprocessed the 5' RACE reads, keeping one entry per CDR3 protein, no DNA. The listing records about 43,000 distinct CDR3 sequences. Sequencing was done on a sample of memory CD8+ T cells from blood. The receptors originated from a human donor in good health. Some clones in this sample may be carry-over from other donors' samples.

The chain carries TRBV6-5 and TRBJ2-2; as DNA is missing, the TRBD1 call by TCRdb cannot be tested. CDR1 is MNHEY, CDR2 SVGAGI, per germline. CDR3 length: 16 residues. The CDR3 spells CASSYPGGVNTGELFF.

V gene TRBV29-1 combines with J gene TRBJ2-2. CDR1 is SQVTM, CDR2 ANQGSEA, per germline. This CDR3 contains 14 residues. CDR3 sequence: CSVENLQGSGELFF.

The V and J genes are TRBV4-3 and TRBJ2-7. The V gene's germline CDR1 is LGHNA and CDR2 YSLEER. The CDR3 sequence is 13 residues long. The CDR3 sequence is CASSQGGSYEQYF.

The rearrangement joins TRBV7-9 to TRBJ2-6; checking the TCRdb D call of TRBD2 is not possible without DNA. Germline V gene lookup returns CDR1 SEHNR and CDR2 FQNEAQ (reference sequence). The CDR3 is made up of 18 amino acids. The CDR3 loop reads CASSLTRTSVAGANVLTF.

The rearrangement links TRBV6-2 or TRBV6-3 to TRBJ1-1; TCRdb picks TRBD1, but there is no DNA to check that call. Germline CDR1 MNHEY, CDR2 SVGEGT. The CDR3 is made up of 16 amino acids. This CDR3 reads CASSFGPGAQNTEAFF.

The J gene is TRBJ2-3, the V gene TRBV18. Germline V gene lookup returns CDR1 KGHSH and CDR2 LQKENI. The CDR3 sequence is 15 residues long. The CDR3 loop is CASSPPGVSTDKQYF.

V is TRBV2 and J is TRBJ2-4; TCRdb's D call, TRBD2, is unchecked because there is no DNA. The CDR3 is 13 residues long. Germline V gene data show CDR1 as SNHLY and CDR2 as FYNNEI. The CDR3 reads CASLATGGNIQYF.

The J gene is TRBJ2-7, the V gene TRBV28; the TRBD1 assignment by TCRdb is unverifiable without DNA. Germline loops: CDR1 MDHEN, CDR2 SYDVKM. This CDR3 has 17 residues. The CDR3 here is CASQGQGPFTGAYEQYF.

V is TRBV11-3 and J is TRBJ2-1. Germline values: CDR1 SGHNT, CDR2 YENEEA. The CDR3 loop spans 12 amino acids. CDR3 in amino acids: CASSLGRNEQFF. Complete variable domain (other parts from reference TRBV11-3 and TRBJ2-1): EAGVVQSPRYKIIEKKQPVAFWCNPISGHNTLYWYLQNLGQGPELLIRYENEEAVDDSQLPKDRFSAERLKGVDSTLKIQPAELGDSAVYLCASSLGRNEQFFGPGTRLTVL.

CDR3: CSARVGGTAHYGYTF. The chain combines TRBV20-1 with TRBJ1-2; absent DNA, TCRdb's TRBD1 call cannot be checked. The CDR3 runs 15 residues. CDR1 is DFQATT and CDR2 is SNEGSKA in the germline V gene (reference sequence).

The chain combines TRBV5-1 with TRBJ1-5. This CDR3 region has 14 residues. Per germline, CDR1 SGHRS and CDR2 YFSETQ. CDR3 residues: CASSMGPSNQPQHF.

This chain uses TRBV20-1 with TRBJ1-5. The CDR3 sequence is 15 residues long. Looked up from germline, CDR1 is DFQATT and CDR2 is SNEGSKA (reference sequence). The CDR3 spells CSAETRTRRNQPQHF.

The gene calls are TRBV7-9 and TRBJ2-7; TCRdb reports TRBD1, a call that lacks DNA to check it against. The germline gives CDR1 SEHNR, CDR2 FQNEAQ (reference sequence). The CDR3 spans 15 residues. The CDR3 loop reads CASSWMRGRVTEQYF.

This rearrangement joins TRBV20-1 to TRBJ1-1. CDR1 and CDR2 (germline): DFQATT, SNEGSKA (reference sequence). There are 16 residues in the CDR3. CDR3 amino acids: CSARDPGFGGSTEAFF.

The CDR3 loop reads CANKGGYYEQYF. The chain joins TRBV2 to TRBJ2-7; TCRdb picks TRBD1, but there is no DNA to check that call. CDR3 size: 12 residues. From germline, CDR1 is SNHLY and CDR2 FYNNEI. Complete variable domain (other parts from reference TRBV2 and TRBJ2-7): EPEVTQTPSHQVTQMGQEVILRCVPISNHLYFYWYRQILGQKVEFLVSFYNNEISEKSEIFDDQFSVERPDGSNFTLKIRSTKLEDSAMYFCANKGGYYEQYFGPGTRLTVT.

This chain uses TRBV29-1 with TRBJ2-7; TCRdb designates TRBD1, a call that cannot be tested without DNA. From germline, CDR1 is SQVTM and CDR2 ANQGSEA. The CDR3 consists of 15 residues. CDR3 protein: CSVGTLGQKNYEQYF.

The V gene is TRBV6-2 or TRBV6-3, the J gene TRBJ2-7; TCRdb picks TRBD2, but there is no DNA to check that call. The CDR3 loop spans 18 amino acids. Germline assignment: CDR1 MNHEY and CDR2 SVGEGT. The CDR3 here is CASTVSGGLLDFTYEQYF.